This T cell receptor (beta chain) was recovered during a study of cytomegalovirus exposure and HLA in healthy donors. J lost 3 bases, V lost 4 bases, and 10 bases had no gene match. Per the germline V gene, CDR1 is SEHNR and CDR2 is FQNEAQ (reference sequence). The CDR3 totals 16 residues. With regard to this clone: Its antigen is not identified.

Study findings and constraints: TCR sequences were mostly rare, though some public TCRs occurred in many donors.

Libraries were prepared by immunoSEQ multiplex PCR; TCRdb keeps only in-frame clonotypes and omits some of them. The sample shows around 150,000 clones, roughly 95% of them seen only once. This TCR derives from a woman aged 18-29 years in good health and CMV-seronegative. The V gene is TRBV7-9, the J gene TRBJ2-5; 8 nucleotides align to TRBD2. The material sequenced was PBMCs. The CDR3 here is CASSSSGGFEKETQYF. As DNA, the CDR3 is TGTGCCAGCAGCTCATCGGGGGGGTTTGAAAAAGAGACCCAGTACTTC.